Shown below are 26 T cell receptor beta chains from a single sample sequenced in a study of cytomegalovirus exposure and HLA in healthy donors. PCR involved 60 Vbeta and 13 Jbeta primers. Produced via immunoSEQ multiplex PCR; TCRdb's table is partial and in-frame only. The sample yields about 98,000 clones, approximately 80% seen once. Sequenced sample: PBMCs. These receptors were collected from a man aged 60 to 69 in good health and CMV-seropositive.

The CDR3 here is CASSVEAALGEQYF. In nucleotides, the CDR3 is TGTGCCAGCAGCGTAGAGGCGGCTTTGGGCGAGCAGTACTTC. J is TRBJ2-7 and V is TRBV9; D not resolved. The CDR3 is made up of 14 amino acids. V gave up 0 bases and J gave up 6 bases, with 13 bases separating them. In germline, CDR1 is SGDLS, CDR2 YYNGEE.

The chain carries TRBV5-1 and TRBJ2-7; 7 bases are shared with TRBD1. Per the germline V gene, CDR1 is SGHRS and CDR2 is YFSETQ. This CDR3 has 14 amino acids. After removal of 4 bases from V and 3 bases from J, the junction contained 7 bases not matched to a gene. CDR3 region: CASSRDRVGYEQYF. The CDR3 DNA follows: TGCGCCAGCAGCCGCGACAGGGTAGGCTACGAGCAGTACTTC.

The CDR3 bases are TGTGCCAGCAGCTTAGGTCTCCGGGAGGGGGCGAGCACTGAAGCTTTCTTT. Translation gives CASSLGLREGASTEAFF. The gene calls are TRBV11-3 and TRBJ1-1, with 7 bases that match TRBD1. Germline trimming cut 1 base from V and 4 bases from J; bases unmatched to any gene: 12. Per germline, CDR1 SGHNT and CDR2 YENEEA. This CDR3 has 17 amino acids.

This clone was detected only a few times. The genes are TRBV10-3 and TRBJ1-5, with D perhaps matching TRBD1 (5 bases). Trimming pared 11 bases from V and 2 bases from J, leaving 16 bases between. CDR1 and CDR2 (germline): ENHRY, SYGVKD. The CDR3 loop spans 14 amino acids. Here the CDR3 reads CAARGGAGNQPQHF. DNA for the CDR3: TGTGCCGCCCGCGGTGGGGCCGGCAATCAGCCCCAGCATTTT.

The chain combines TRBV28 with TRBJ2-3, with D tentatively TRBD1 (5 bases). Trimming stripped 6 bases from V and 2 bases from J, with 9 bases between. The CDR3 runs 13 residues. Germline loops: CDR1 MDHEN, CDR2 SYDVKM. The CDR3 coding sequence is TGTGCCAGCAGCTTCAGGGCCACAGATACGCAGTATTTT. It specifies CASSFRATDTQYF.

The chain has TRBV18 and TRBJ1-5; 7 positions agree with TRBD1. The J segment lost 3 bases and the V segment lost 4 bases, leaving 3 bases of the junction unmatched. Germline assignment: CDR1 KGHSH and CDR2 LQKENI. The CDR3 runs to 14 residues. CDR3 loop: CASSRGQSNQPQHF. CDR3 coding DNA: TGTGCCAGCTCACGGGGACAGTCCAATCAGCCCCAGCATTTT.

The V and J genes are TRBV6-5 and TRBJ1-2; 9 bases match TRBD1. Trimming removed 6 bases from V and 3 bases from J; junction bases left unmatched: 8. The germline V gene has CDR1 MNHEY and CDR2 SVGAGI. The CDR3 extends over 15 amino acids. The CDR3 coding sequence is TGTGCCAGCAGGTCACAGGGGGCCGGGTACTATGGCTACACCTTC. Protein sequence: CASRSQGAGYYGYTF.

This chain connects TRBV5-8 to TRBJ1-2, with 12 bases matching TRBD1. This CDR3 spans 15 amino acids. Germline assignment: CDR1 SGHTS and CDR2 YDEGEE. J lost 2 bases, V lost 4 bases, and 3 bases had no gene match. CDR3 DNA: TGTGCCAGCAGCATTGGGACAGGGGGCAACTATGGCTACACCTTC. It codes for CASSIGTGGNYGYTF.

V gene TRBV18 combines with J gene TRBJ2-7; 7 bases match TRBD1. The V gene end was trimmed by 3 bases and the J gene end by 4 bases; junction bases not matched to a gene: 3. The CDR3 runs 13 residues. Germline V CDR1 and CDR2: KGHSH, LQKENI. In nucleotides, the CDR3 is TGTGCCAGCTCACCCCAGACAGGGTACGAGCAGTACTTC. Amino acid sequence: CASSPQTGYEQYF.

This chain links TRBV7-3 with TRBJ2-3, with TRBD1 matching over 7 bases. CDR1 is SGHTA and CDR2 is FQGTGA in the germline V gene. CDR3 size: 15 residues. J gave up 2 bases and V 4 bases, and 6 bases lay outside the gene matches. CDR3 in DNA: TGTGCCAGCAGCTCCACCGGGACAGTCACAGATACGCAGTATTTT. Translation: CASSSTGTVTDTQYF.

This chain joins TRBV6-1 and TRBJ2-7, with TRBD1 as a possible D gene (6 bases). Trimming shortened V by 5 bases and J by 3 bases, and 11 bases separated the two germline ends. The CDR3 sequence is 13 residues long. The germline V gene has CDR1 MNHNS and CDR2 SASEGT. The DNA of the CDR3 is TGTGCCAGCAGTTCCGGGACAAACTACGAGCAGTACTTC. This gives the protein CASSSGTNYEQYF.

The gene calls are TRBV19 and TRBJ1-1, with 10 nucleotides matching TRBD1. This CDR3 comprises 14 residues. J was trimmed by 4 bases and V by 7 bases; bases with no gene match: 6. CDR1 and CDR2 (germline): LNHDA, SQIVND (reference sequence). The CDR3 DNA sequence: TGTGCCAGTATAGACAGGGGGCTGAGCACTGAAGCTTTCTTT. Amino acids: CASIDRGLSTEAFF.

The CDR3 loop reads CASSHSTGTGGTQPQHF. CDR3 in DNA: TGTGCCAGCAGCCATTCCACCGGGACAGGGGGCACTCAGCCCCAGCATTTT. The chain has TRBV7-9 and TRBJ1-5; 12 bases are shared with TRBD1. This CDR3 region has 17 residues. Germline loops: CDR1 SEHNR, CDR2 FQNEAQ (reference sequence). V was clipped by 5 bases and J by 6 bases; unmatched bases: 11.

This chain connects TRBV19 to TRBJ1-1, with TRBD1 matching 8 bases. The CDR3 spans 15 residues. From germline, CDR1 is LNHDA and CDR2 SQIVND (reference sequence). The ends lost 8 bases at V and 1 base at J; junction bases unmatched: 9. Here the CDR3 reads CASELSGGWNTEAFF. CDR3 DNA: TGTGCCAGTGAACTTTCAGGGGGCTGGAACACTGAAGCTTTCTTT.

This clone came up a few times. This chain links TRBV5-1 with TRBJ2-7; unclear D gene. V gave up 0 bases and J gave up 1 base, with 5 bases separating them. The CDR3 length is 13 residues. Germline loops: CDR1 SGHRS, CDR2 YFSETQ. The CDR3 protein is CASSLEASYEQYF. The CDR3 coding sequence is TGCGCCAGCAGCTTGGAAGCTTCCTACGAGCAGTACTTC.

The rearrangement links TRBV2 to TRBJ2-7; the match to TRBD1 covers 8 bases. With V trimmed by 8 bases and J by 2 bases, 8 bases remained unmatched. Germline CDR1 and CDR2: SNHLY and FYNNEI. The CDR3 spans 14 residues. The CDR3 here is CASLKRTGTYEQYF. The CDR3 DNA reads TGTGCCAGCCTGAAGAGGACAGGGACCTACGAGCAGTACTTC.

This clone has a handful of counts. The chain carries TRBV7-9 and TRBJ1-1; 7 bases match TRBD1. V lost 5 bases to trimming and J lost 1 base; unmatched junction nucleotides: 4. This CDR3 region has 14 residues. Germline V gives CDR1 SEHNR, CDR2 FQNEAQ (reference sequence). This CDR3 is CASSPGQKNTEAFF. CDR3 sequence (DNA): TGTGCCAGCAGCCCGGGACAGAAGAACACTGAAGCTTTCTTT.

The chain carries TRBV5-3 and TRBJ2-5, with 7 bases identical to TRBD2. TRBV5-3 qualifies as an ORF whose function is uncertain. V lost 0 bases and J lost 5; bases outside the gene matches: 13. The CDR3 covers 17 residues. Here the CDR3 reads CARSLEVAGVLWETQYF. CDR3 nucleotide sequence: TGTGCCAGAAGCTTGGAAGTGGCGGGGGTTCTGTGGGAGACCCAGTACTTC.

The V gene is TRBV6-1, the J gene TRBJ1-2; D unclear. V shed 6 bases and J shed 1 base, with 12 bases lying between them. This CDR3 spans 14 amino acids. Germline V lookup: CDR1 MNHNS, CDR2 SASEGT. CDR3 DNA sequence: TGTGCCAGCAGCTTGAAGGGAGGTAACTATGGCTACACCTTC. This gives the protein CASSLKGGNYGYTF.

The table lists this clone with a count of one. CDR3 amino acids: CASSRDRGKSTDTQYF. The CDR3 DNA sequence: TGTGCCAGCAGCCGCGACAGGGGGAAAAGCACAGATACGCAGTATTTT. This chain links TRBV7-2 with TRBJ2-3, with 9 bases matching TRBD1. CDR1 is SGHTA, CDR2 FQGNSA, per germline. The CDR3 has 16 residues. The V gene end was trimmed by 5 bases and the J gene end by 0 bases; junction bases not matched to a gene: 6.

This sequence joins TRBV5-1 and TRBJ1-2, with no clear D. CDR3 length: 14 residues. CDR1 SGHRS and CDR2 YFSETQ come from the germline V gene. Trimming cost V 0 bases and J 4 bases, with 10 bases left between them. CDR3 sequence reads: CASSLEQVRYGYTF. Written as DNA, the CDR3 is TGCGCCAGCAGCTTGGAGCAGGTGCGCTATGGCTACACCTTC.

This clone was seen a handful of times. The chain employs TRBV19 and TRBJ1-1; 9 bases are a match to TRBD1. Germline V gene data show CDR1 as LNHDA and CDR2 as SQIVND (reference sequence). V was clipped by 7 bases and J by 7 bases; unmatched bases: 4. The CDR3 loop spans 12 amino acids. CDR3 protein: CASKQGAVEAFF. CDR3 in DNA: TGTGCCAGTAAACAGGGGGCCGTTGAAGCTTTCTTT.

This clone was observed at least ten times. The chain recombines TRBV4-1 with TRBJ1-1; TRBD1 matches 10 bases. The V gene end was trimmed by 0 bases and the J gene end by 7 bases; junction bases not matched to a gene: 5. The CDR3 runs to 15 residues. CDR1 and CDR2 (germline): MGHRA, YSYEKL. This CDR3 is CASSQDGTGDLEAFF. The CDR3 coding sequence is TGCGCCAGCAGCCAAGATGGGACAGGGGATCTTGAAGCTTTCTTT.

The CDR3 DNA is TGTGCCAGCAGCTTGGGTATGTGGGGCGGATCCGAGCAGTACTTC. This sequence encodes CASSLGMWGGSEQYF. This rearrangement joins TRBV5-8 to TRBJ2-7, with D possibly TRBD1 on 5 matching bases. The CDR3 sequence is 15 residues long. The V and J ends lost 0 bases and 6 bases respectively, with 16 bases between them. Germline V CDR1 and CDR2: SGHTS, YDEGEE.

This chain's CDR3 is CASRNSRNEKLFF. CDR3 bases: TGTGCCAGTAGGAACAGCCGTAATGAAAAACTGTTTTTT. This chain links TRBV19 with TRBJ1-4; D remains ambiguous. V was pared by 6 bases and J by 4 bases, with 9 bases between. The germline V gene encodes CDR1 LNHDA and CDR2 SQIVND (reference sequence). CDR3 length: 13 amino acids.

The chain employs TRBV19 and TRBJ1-6; no clear D. Germline V gene lookup returns CDR1 LNHDA and CDR2 SQIVND (reference sequence). The V end was cut by 4 bases, the J end by 11 bases, with 21 bases between. This CDR3 has 16 residues. The chain's CDR3 is CASSTLGSLGSPPLHF. In nucleotides, the CDR3 is TGTGCCAGTAGTACCCTGGGAAGCCTAGGGAGTCCACCCCTCCACTTT.